This T cell receptor (beta chain) was retrieved from a study of T cell responses to AZD1222 COVID-19 vaccine. The protocol was immunoSEQ multiplex PCR, while the TCRdb copy is restricted to in-frame clones and leaves out a portion. The profile shows approximately 65,000 clones, around nine tenths of them singletons. Trimming cost V 1 base and J 1 base, with 8 bases left between them. CDR1 is LGHDT, CDR2 YNNKEL, per germline (reference sequence). There are 15 residues in the CDR3. As for this clone: Its antigen is not identified.

Findings and caveats of the study: Donors, mostly white British, included more females; clonal diversity was possibly underestimated.

This chain connects TRBV3-1 (or the pseudogene TRBV3-2) to TRBJ1-3; TRBD1 is a possible D gene (6 bases). The receptor was derived from an adult in good health. The material sequenced was peripheral blood, taken on day 0 of AZD1222 vaccination. The DNA for the CDR3 is TGTGCCAGCAGCCAAGTTACAGGGTCTGGAAACACCATATATTTT. Its protein product is CASSQVTGSGNTIYF.